These T cell receptor beta chains were read from a single sample in a study of T cells in Graves' hyperthyroidism and ophthalmopathy. Using its own MiXCR run on the multiplex PCR reads, TCRdb lists one record per CDR3 protein. This table has hundreds of thousands of distinct CDR3 sequences, roughly 19% appearing once. Sequenced sample: blood. Every receptor here comes from a young woman with Graves' hyperthyroidism. Both conserved end residues are part of each CDR3. A D gene is named only where the DNA matches it firmly. For some rows the clone size is stated as once, few or many, or as a class when expanded; others skip it.

TRBV12-3/TRBV12-4	TRBJ1-1	many	-	TGTGCCAGCAGTTTAGTGGGGTGGTTGAACACTGAAGCTTTCTTT	CASSLVGWLNTEAFF
TRBV28	TRBJ1-2	-	-	TGTGCCAGCAGTACCCTCGGCCCAGGACAGCTTAACTATGGCTACACCTTC	CASSTLGPGQLNYGYTF
TRBV10-2	TRBJ1-1	many	-	TGCGCCAGCGGGGGGACGGGGGGCACTGAAGCTTTCTTT	CASGGTGGTEAFF
TRBV12-3/TRBV12-4	TRBJ1-5	many	-	TGTGCCATAGTGGGGACGGCGTGGCCCTATCAGCCCCAGCATTTT	CAIVGTAWPYQPQHF
TRBV6-1	TRBJ1-1	many	-	TGTGCCAGCGGTGAAGCGTTACACAGGGCGAACACTGAAGCTTTCTTT	CASGEALHRANTEAFF
TRBV18	TRBJ1-1	many	-	TGTGCCAGCTCACCAGGGGCTTCGGAAGCTTTCTTT	CASSPGASEAFF
TRBV5-1	TRBJ1-2	-	-	TGCGCCAGCGGACTTGGGACGGTCTATGGCTACACCTTC	CASGLGTVYGYTF
TRBV7-2	TRBJ1-2	-	-	TGTGCCAGCAGCTTGGGACGTGGGACACGAGATGGCTACACCTTC	CASSLGRGTRDGYTF
TRBV28	TRBJ1-2	-	TRBD1	TGTGCCAGCAAACTAGGGACAGAATATGGCTACACCTTC	CASKLGTEYGYTF
TRBV12-3/TRBV12-4	TRBJ2-5	-	-	TGTGCCAGCAGTTTTAGGTCGGGCGGCTTCGAGACCCAGTACTTC	CASSFRSGGFETQYF
TRBV27	TRBJ1-1	many	-	TGTGCCAGCAGGTCACGGTGGGAGATGAACACTGAAGCTTTCTTT	CASRSRWEMNTEAFF
TRBV20-1	TRBJ1-1	many	-	TGCAGTGTAAGGTCGGGGCACCTTATGAACACTGAAGCTTTCTTT	CSVRSGHLMNTEAFF
TRBV5-5	TRBJ1-5	many	-	TGTGCCAGCAGCTTAGGGTCCGGGACAACTAATCAGCCCCAGCATTTT	CASSLGSGTTNQPQHF
TRBV2	TRBJ1-1	-	TRBD1	TGTGCCAGCAGTCATTTGGGACAGACTCCTTTAGAAGCTTTCTTT	CASSHLGQTPLEAFF
TRBV20-1	TRBJ1-2	many	-	TGCAGTGCGCCTACAGGGATGTATGGCTACACCTTC	CSAPTGMYGYTF
TRBV20-1	TRBJ2-7	many	TRBD1	TGCAGTGCCTTTTCGGACAGGGCCTCAGACGAGCAGTACTTC	CSAFSDRASDEQYF
TRBV11-2	TRBJ2-1	many	-	TGTGCCAGCAGCTCCATAGAAGGGAGCTCCTACAATGAGCAGTTCTTC	CASSSIEGSSYNEQFF